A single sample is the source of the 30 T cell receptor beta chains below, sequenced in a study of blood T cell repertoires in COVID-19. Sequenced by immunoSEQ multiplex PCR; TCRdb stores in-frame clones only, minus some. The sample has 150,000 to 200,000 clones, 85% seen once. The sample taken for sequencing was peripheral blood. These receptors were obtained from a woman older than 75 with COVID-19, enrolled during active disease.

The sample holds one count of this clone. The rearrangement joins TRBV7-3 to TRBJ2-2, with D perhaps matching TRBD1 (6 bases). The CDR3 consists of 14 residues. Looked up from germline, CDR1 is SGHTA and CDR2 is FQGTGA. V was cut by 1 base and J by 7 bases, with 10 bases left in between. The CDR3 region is CASSLRQASGELFF. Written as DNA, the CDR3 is TGTGCCAGCAGCTTAAGACAGGCGAGCGGGGAGCTGTTTTTT.

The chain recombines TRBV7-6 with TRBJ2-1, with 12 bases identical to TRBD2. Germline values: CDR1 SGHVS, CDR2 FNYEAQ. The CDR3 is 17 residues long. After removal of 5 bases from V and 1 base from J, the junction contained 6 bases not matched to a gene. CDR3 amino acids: CASSGLAGTGSYNEQFF. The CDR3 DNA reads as TGTGCCAGCAGCGGACTAGCGGGGACGGGGTCCTACAATGAGCAGTTCTTC.

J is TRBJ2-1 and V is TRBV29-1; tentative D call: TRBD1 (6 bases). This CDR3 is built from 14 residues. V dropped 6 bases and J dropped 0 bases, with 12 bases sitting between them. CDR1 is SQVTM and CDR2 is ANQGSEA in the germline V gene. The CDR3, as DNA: TGCAGCGTCGGACAGTCGAGCTCCTACAATGAGCAGTTCTTC. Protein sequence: CSVGQSSSYNEQFF.

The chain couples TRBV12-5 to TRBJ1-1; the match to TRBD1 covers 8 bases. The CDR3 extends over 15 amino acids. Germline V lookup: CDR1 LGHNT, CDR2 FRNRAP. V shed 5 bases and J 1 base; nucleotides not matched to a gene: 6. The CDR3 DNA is TGTGCTAGTGGTCCTCGGACAGGGCAGAACACTGAAGCTTTCTTT. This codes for CASGPRTGQNTEAFF.

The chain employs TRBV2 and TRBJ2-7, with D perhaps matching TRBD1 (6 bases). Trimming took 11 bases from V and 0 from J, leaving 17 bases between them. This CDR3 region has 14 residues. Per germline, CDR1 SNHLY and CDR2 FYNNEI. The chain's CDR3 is CAARARGHSYEQYF. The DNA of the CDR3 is TGTGCCGCCAGGGCCCGGGGACACTCCTACGAGCAGTACTTC.

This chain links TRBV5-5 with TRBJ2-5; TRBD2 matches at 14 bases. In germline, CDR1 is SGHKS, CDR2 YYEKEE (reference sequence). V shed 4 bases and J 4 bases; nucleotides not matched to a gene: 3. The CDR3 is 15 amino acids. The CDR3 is CASSPGLAGGETQYF. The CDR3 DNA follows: TGTGCCAGCAGCCCCGGACTAGCGGGGGGAGAGACCCAGTACTTC. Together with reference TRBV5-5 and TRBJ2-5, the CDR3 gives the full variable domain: DAGVTQSPTHLIKTRGQQVTLRCSPISGHKSVSWYQQVLGQGPQFIFQYYEKEERGRGNFPDRFSARQFPNYSSELNVNALLLGDSALYLCASSPGLAGGETQYFGPGTRLLVL.

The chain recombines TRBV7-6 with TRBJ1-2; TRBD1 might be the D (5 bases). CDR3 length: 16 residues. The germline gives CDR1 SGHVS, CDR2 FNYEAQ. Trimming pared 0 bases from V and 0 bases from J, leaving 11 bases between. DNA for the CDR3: TGTGCCAGCAGCTTAGCCTCAGGGTTAGCTAACTATGGCTACACCTTC. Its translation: CASSLASGLANYGYTF.

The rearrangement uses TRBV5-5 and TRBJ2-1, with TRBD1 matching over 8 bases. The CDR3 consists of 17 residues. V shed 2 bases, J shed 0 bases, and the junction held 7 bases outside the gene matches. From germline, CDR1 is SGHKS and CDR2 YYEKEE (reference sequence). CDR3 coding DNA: TGTGCCAGCAGCTTCAGAACGACAGGGGACTCCTACAATGAGCAGTTCTTC. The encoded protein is CASSFRTTGDSYNEQFF.

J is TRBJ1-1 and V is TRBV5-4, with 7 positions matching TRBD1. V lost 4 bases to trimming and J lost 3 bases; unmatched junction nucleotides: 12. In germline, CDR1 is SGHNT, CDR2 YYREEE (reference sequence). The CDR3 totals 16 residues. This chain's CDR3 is CASSPEGQLFYTEAFF. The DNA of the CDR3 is TGTGCCAGCAGCCCAGAGGGACAGCTTTTCTACACTGAAGCTTTCTTT.

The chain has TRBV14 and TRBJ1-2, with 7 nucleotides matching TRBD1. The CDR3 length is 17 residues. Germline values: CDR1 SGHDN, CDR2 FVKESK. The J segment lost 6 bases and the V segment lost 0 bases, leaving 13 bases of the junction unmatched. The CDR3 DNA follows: TGTGCCAGCAGCCAAGATAGCAGGGGGTTTACCGACAATGGCTACACCTTC. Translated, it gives CASSQDSRGFTDNGYTF.

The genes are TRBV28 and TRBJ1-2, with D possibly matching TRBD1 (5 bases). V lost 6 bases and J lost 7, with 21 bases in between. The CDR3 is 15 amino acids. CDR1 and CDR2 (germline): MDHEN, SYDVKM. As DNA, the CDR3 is TGTGCCAGCAGCCTCGGGACTCCCACGATGGGTGGCTACACCTTC. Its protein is CASSLGTPTMGGYTF.

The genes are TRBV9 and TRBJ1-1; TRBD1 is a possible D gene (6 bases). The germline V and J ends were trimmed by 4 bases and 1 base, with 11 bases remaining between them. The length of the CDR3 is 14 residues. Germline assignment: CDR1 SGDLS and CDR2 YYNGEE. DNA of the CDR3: TGTGCCAGCAGCACCGGGACACCGAACACTGAAGCTTTCTTT. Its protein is CASSTGTPNTEAFF.

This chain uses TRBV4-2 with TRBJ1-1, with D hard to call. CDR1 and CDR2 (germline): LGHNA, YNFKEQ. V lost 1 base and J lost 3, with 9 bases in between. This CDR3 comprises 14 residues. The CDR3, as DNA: TGTGCCAGCAGCCAAGGCGGTGCACACACTGAAGCTTTCTTT. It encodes CASSQGGAHTEAFF.

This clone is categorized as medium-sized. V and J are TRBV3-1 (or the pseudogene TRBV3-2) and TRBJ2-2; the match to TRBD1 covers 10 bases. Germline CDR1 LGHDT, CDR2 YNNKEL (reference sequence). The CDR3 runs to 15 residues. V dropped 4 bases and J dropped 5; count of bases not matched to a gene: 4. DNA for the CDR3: TGTGCCAGCAGCCGGGGGACAGGGGAAACCGGGGAGCTGTTTTTT. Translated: CASSRGTGETGELFF.

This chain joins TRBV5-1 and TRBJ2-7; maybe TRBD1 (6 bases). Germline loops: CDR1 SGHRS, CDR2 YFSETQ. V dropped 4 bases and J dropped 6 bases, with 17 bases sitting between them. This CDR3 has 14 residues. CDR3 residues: CASSPGLVGGEQYF. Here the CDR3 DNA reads TGCGCCAGCAGCCCCGGTTTGGTAGGGGGCGAGCAGTACTTC.

CDR3 amino acids: CASTQQGALGEAFF. CDR3 nucleotides: TGTGCCAGTACTCAACAGGGGGCCTTAGGTGAAGCTTTCTTT. The chain combines TRBV19 with TRBJ1-1; 9 nucleotides agree with TRBD1. Germline lookup yields CDR1 LNHDA and CDR2 SQIVND (reference sequence). Trimming removed 7 bases from V and 7 bases from J; junction bases left unmatched: 10. The CDR3 runs to 14 residues.

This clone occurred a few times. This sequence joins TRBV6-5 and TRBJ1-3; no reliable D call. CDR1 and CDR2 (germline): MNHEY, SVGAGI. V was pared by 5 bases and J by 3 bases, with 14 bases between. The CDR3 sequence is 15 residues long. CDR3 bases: TGTGCCAGCAGTCCTCAGATTGGGCATGGAAACACCATATATTTT. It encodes CASSPQIGHGNTIYF.

Here the CDR3 DNA reads TGTGCCAGCAGCTTAGGCAGGACTAGATGGGATACGCAGTATTTT. It specifies CASSLGRTRWDTQYF. The J gene is TRBJ2-3, the V gene TRBV7-8; 7 bases are shared with TRBD2. From germline, CDR1 is SGHVS and CDR2 FQNEAQ. CDR3 length: 15 amino acids. V was clipped by 1 base and J by 6 bases; unmatched bases: 7.

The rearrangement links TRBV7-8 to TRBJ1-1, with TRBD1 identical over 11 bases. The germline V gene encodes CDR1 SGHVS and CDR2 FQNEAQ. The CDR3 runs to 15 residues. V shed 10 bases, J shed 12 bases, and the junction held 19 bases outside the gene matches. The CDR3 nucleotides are TGTGCCACCCAAAAAGATCCTGGGACAGGGGGTATTACTTTCTTT. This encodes CATQKDPGTGGITFF.

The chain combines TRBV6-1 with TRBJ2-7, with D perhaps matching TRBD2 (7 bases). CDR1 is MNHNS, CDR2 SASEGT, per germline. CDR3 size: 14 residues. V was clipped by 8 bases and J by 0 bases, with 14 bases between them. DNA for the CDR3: TGTGCCAGCCATCGGGGGGCGAGCTCCTACGAGCAGTACTTC. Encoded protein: CASHRGASSYEQYF.

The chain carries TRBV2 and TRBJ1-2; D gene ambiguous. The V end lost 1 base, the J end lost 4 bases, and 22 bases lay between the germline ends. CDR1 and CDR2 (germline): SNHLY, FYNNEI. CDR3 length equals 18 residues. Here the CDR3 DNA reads TGTGCCAGCAGTGAAGTTTTTGTGGGCTCCGCCAATTCCTATGGCTACACCTTC. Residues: CASSEVFVGSANSYGYTF. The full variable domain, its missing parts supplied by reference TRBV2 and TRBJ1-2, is EPEVTQTPSHQVTQMGQEVILRCVPISNHLYFYWYRQILGQKVEFLVSFYNNEISEKSEIFDDQFSVERPDGSNFTLKIRSTKLEDSAMYFCASSEVFVGSANSYGYTFGSGTRLTVV.

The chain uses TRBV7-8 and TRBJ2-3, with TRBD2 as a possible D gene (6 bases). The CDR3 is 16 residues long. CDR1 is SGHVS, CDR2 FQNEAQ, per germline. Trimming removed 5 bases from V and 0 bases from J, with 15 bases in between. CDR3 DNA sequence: TGTGCCAGCAGCCCGGCGGGCGGGACCAGCACAGATACGCAGTATTTT. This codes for CASSPAGGTSTDTQYF. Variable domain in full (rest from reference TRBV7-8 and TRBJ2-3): GAGVSQSPRYKVAKRGQDVALRCDPISGHVSLFWYQQALGQGPEFLTYFQNEAQLDKSGLPSDRFFAERPEGSVSTLKIQRTQQEDSAVYLCASSPAGGTSTDTQYFGPGTRLTVL.

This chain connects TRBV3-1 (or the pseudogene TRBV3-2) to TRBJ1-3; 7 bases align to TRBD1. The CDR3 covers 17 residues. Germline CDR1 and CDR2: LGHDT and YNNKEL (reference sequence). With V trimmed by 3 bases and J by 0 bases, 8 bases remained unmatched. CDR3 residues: CASSHLTGASSGNTIYF. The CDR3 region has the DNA TGTGCCAGCAGCCACCTCACAGGGGCCAGCTCTGGAAACACCATATATTTT.

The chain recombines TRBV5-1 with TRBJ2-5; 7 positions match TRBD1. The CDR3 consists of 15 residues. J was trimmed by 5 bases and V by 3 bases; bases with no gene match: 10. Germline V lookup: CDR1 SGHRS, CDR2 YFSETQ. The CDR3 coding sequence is TGCGCCAGCAGCTCGACAGGGTCCGCCGGGGAGACCCAGTACTTC. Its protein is CASSSTGSAGETQYF.

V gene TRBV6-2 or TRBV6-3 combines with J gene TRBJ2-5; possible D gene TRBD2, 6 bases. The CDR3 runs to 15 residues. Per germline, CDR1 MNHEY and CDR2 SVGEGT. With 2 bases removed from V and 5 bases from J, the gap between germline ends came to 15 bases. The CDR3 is CASSYGGYPGETQYF. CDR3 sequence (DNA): TGTGCCAGCAGTTACGGAGGGTACCCCGGGGAGACCCAGTACTTC.

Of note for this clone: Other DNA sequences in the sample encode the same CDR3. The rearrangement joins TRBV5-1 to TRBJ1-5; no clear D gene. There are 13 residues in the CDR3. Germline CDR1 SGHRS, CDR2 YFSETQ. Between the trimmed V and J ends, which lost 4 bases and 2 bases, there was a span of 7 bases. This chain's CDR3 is CASSLSGNQPQHF. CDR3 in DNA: TGCGCCAGCAGCCTAAGCGGCAATCAGCCCCAGCATTTT.

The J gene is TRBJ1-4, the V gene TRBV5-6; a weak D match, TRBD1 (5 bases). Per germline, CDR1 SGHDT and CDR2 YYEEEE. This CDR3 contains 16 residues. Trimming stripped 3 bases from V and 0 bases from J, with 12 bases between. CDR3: CASSSTGLATNEKLFF. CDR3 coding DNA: TGTGCCAGCAGCTCTACAGGTCTCGCAACTAATGAAAAACTGTTTTTT. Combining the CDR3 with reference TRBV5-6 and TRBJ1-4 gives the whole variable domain DAGVTQSPTHLIKTRGQQVTLRCSPKSGHDTVSWYQQALGQGPQFIFQYYEEEERQRGNFPDRFSGHQFPNYSSELNVNALLLGDSALYLCASSSTGLATNEKLFFGSGTQLSVL.

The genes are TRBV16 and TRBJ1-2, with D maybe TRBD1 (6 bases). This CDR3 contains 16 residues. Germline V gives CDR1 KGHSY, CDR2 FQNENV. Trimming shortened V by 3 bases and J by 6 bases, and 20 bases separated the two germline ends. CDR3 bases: TGTGCCAGCAGCCAGGCTCTAGGGGGGGCGCAAGATGGCTACACCTTC. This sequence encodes CASSQALGGAQDGYTF.

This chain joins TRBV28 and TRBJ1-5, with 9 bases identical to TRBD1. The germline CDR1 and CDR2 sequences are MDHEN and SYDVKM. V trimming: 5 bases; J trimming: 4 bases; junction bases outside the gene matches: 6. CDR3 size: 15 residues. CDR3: CASSNPGTGNQPQHF. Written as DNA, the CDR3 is TGTGCCAGCAGTAACCCCGGGACAGGGAATCAGCCCCAGCATTTT. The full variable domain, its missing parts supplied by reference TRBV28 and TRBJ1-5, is DVKVTQSSRYLVKRTGEKVFLECVQDMDHENMFWYRQDPGLGLRLIYFSYDVKMKEKGDIPEGYSVSREKKERFSLILESASTNQTSMYLCASSNPGTGNQPQHFGDGTRLSIL.

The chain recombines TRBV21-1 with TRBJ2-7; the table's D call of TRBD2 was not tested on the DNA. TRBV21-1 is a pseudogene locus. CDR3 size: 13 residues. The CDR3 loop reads CASSKNSAHEQYF. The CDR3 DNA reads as TGTGCCAGCAGCAAGAATAGCGCGCACGAGCAGTACTTC.